The source of this T cell receptor (beta chain) is a study of CD8 T cells in ankylosing spondylitis. Trimming cost V 0 bases and J 7 bases, with 16 bases left between them. Germline CDR1 and CDR2: LNHNV and YYDKDF (reference sequence). This CDR3 region has 16 residues. In TCRdb, the 5' RACE reads were re-called with MiXCR into one record per CDR3 protein. The data contain 250,000 to 400,000 distinct CDR3 sequences, about 9.9% of them singletons. V gene TRBV15 combines with J gene TRBJ2-1; D is unresolved. The sequencing input was blood, either unsorted or a sorted T cell fraction (not recorded which). This TCR derives from a female donor with ankylosing spondylitis or in good health (not recorded which). CDR3 amino acids: CATSRDLSYGNNEQFF. The DNA for the CDR3 is TGTGCCACCAGCAGAGATCTGTCTTACGGAAATAATGAGCAGTTCTTC.